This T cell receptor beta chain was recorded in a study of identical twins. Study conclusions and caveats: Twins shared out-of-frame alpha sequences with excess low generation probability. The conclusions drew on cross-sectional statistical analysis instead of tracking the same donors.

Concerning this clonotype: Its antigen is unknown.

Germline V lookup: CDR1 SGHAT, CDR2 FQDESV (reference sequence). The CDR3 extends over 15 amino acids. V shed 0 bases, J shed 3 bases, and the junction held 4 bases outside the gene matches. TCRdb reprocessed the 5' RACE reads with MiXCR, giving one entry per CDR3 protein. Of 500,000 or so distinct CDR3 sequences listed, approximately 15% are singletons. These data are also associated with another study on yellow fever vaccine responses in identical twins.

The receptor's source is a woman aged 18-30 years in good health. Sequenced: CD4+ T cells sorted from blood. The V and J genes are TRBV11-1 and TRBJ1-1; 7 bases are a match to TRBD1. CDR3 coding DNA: TGTGCCAGCAGCTTAGCGAACAGGGGTCACACTGAAGCTTTCTTT. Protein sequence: CASSLANRGHTEAFF.